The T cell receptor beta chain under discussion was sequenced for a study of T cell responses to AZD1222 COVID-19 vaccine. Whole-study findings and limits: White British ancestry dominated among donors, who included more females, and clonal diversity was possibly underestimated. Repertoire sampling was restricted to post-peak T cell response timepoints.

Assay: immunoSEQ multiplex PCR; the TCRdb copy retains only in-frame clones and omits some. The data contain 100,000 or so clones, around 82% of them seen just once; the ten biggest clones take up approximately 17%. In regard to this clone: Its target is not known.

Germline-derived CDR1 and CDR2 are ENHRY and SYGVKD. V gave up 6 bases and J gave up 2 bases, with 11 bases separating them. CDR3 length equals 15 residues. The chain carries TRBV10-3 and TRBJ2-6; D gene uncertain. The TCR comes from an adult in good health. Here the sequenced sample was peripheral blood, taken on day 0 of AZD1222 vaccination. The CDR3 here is CAISGPETGANVLTF. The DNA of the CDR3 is TGTGCCATCAGCGGCCCGGAAACTGGGGCCAACGTCCTGACTTTC.